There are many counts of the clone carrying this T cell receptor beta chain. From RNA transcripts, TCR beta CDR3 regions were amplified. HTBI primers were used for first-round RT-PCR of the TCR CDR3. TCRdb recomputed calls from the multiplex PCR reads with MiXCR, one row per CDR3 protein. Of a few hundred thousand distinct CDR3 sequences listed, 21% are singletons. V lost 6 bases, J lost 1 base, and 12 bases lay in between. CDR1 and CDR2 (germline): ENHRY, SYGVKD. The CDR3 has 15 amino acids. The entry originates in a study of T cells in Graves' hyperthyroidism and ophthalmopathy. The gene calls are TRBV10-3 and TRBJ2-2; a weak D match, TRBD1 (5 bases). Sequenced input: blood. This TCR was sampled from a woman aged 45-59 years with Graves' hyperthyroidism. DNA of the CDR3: TGTGCCATCAGCGAGACAGATAAGAACACCGGGGAGCTGTTTTTT. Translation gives CAISETDKNTGELFF.